This T cell receptor (beta chain) was sequenced for a study of brain T cells in children with intractable seizures. Profiled with immunoSEQ multiplex PCR; TCRdb holds only in-frame clones, not every one. Found here are 80,000 or so clones, approximately 89% of them singletons; the top ten hold approximately 25%. This clonotype was obtained from a girl aged 2 to 10 with Rasmussen encephalitis and intractable seizures. The specimen comprised peripheral blood, sampled at surgery.

The CDR3 region is CASSQVTGTGELFF. The CDR3 DNA sequence: TGTGCCAGCAGCCAAGTGACAGGGACCGGGGAGCTGTTTTTT. This chain joins TRBV3-1 (or the pseudogene TRBV3-2) and TRBJ2-2; 7 bases align to TRBD1. The germline CDR1 and CDR2 sequences are LGHDT and YNNKEL (reference sequence). J lost 5 bases, V lost 1 base, and 1 base had no gene match. The CDR3 loop spans 14 amino acids.